The T cell receptor (beta chain) described here comes from a study of molecular identifiers for immune sequencing clone quantification. V lost 1 base and J 6 bases, leaving 13 bases between the germline ends. CDR3 length: 15 residues. CDR1 and CDR2 from the germline V gene are SNHLY and FYNNEI. Each CDR3 protein is one row after TCRdb ran MiXCR on the PCR reads. Of hundreds of thousands of distinct CDR3 sequences in the sample, 24% were seen once. This sequence was found in a human donor in good health. Some libraries in this study had Jurkat cell RNA spiked in. The V call is TRBV2, the J call TRBJ1-5; D not certain. Sequenced: naive CD8+ T cells from blood, with Jurkat cell RNA spiked in. Subset meaning: FACS-sorted CD8+CD4-CCR7+CD45RA+ naive T cells. The chain's CDR3 is CASSEVRGSFQPQHF. The CDR3 bases are TGTGCCAGCAGTGAAGTTCGTGGCAGCTTTCAGCCCCAGCATTTT.